Listed below are T cell receptor beta chains from one sample, sequenced in a study of blood T cell repertoires in COVID-19. Measured with immunoSEQ multiplex PCR; TCRdb has only the in-frame clones, and not every one. The sample consists of about 88,000 clones, around 85% of them appearing once. Sequences were obtained from peripheral blood. These receptors all stem from a woman aged 60-70 years with COVID-19, enrolled during active disease. Both conserved end residues are trimmed from each CDR3.

TRBJ1-2 TRBV14 ASSPRTGPGGGYT
TRBJ2-7 TRBV12-3/TRBV12-4 ASSGPSAGEQY
TRBJ2-2 TRBV20-1 SASRPAGTGELF
TRBJ2-7 TRBV30 AWAPGPGRHEQY
TRBJ1-3 TRBV10-3 ATVAGTGLENTIY
TRBJ1-1 TRBV4-2 ASKKQGLDTEAF
TRBJ1-5 TRBV7-2 ASSPGVGWQPQH
TRBJ1-4 TRBV2 ASSGRGYNEKLF
TRBJ1-2 TRBV2 ASSPTGDGYT
TRBJ1-2 TRBV19 ASRRTGSNYGYT
TRBJ1-3 TRBV30 AWSEDRGNTIY
TRBJ1-1 TRBV5-1 ASSLGSGGANTEAF
TRBJ1-2 TRBV9 ASSVAPTVNYGYT
TRBJ2-1 TRBV27 ASSSRTSGSYNEQF
TRBJ2-2 TRBV11-2 ASSPINTGELF
TRBJ2-5 TRBV30 AWSGTTGGQGETQY
TRBJ1-2 TRBV4-2 ASSQADRADGYT
TRBJ2-3 TRBV7-2 ASSPRGKGAITDTQY
TRBJ1-6 TRBV28 ASDRGIDSPLH
TRBJ2-5 TRBV2 ASRDTGVTTQY
TRBJ2-5 TRBV5-1 ASSLTGVAQTQY
TRBJ1-3 TRBV9 ASSVGMGSTGGKNGNTIY
TRBJ1-1 TRBV7-9 ASSLGQNTEAF
TRBJ1-2 TRBV2 ASSRQGAGGYT
TRBJ2-7 TRBV19 ASTLGQGRAHEQY
TRBJ1-1 TRBV12-3/TRBV12-4 ASRPLWAGEAF
TRBJ2-1 TRBV28 ASSFGGYNEQF
TRBJ1-2 TRBV6-6 ASSYSRQGAYYGYT
TRBJ1-5 TRBV5-6 ASSLDGELSNQPQH
TRBJ1-1 TRBV11-2 ASSFRQFTEAF
TRBJ1-2 TRBV19 ASSEGFGLFGGYT
TRBJ1-1 TRBV30 AWRRTTGSAEAF
TRBJ1-5 TRBV28 ASSRSGSYSNQPQH
TRBJ2-2 TRBV2 ASSEGNTGELF
TRBJ1-1 TRBV4-2 ASRQRDRGRLNTEAF
TRBJ2-7 TRBV7-6 ASSPTGLAEQY
TRBJ1-6 TRBV27 ASRILIGTGGSPLH
TRBJ2-3 TRBV3-1/TRBV3-2 ASSQRGGGGSPADTQY
TRBJ2-1 TRBV7-8 ASSLDSSGVSYNEQF
TRBJ2-7 TRBV28 ASKTALYEQY
TRBJ1-6 TRBV4-2 ASSQDRFSYNSPLH
TRBJ2-3 TRBV9 ASSLPGQGIADTQY
TRBJ1-6 TRBV2 ASRGTAYNSPLH
TRBJ2-7 TRBV7-2 ASSTGTGGFYEQY
TRBJ1-6 TRBV5-1 ASSSQNSPLH
TRBJ2-1 TRBV3-1/TRBV3-2 ASSQDLAANEQF
TRBJ1-3 TRBV19 ASSIRGISGNTIY
TRBJ2-7 TRBV7-2 ASTLGVGVPYEQY
TRBJ1-5 TRBV6-4 ASRAGTGRLSNQPQH
TRBJ2-1 TRBV3-1/TRBV3-2 ASSQAEYNEQF
TRBJ2-7 TRBV10-3 AISPATGSVEQY
TRBJ2-7 TRBV9 ASSVGGPVYEQY
TRBJ2-7 TRBV27 ASSTDRAYEQY
TRBJ1-6 TRBV21-1 ASSPLSRGNSPLH
TRBJ2-7 TRBV27 ASSLASGGGEQY
TRBJ2-1 TRBV5-1 ASSLSELAGNEQF
TRBJ1-4 TRBV18 ASSPLGRVANEKLF
TRBJ2-2 TRBV12-5 ASGARTGASASNTGELF
TRBJ2-1 TRBV2 ASSGGLYNEQF